This T cell receptor (beta chain) stems from a study of immune evolution from preneoplasia to lung adenocarcinoma. Remarks on this clone: Its antigen is undetermined.

V lost 8 bases and J lost 4, with 16 bases in between. Germline V lookup: CDR1 SQVTM, CDR2 ANQGSEA. The CDR3 consists of 13 residues. Study-level points and caveats: Normal lung had highest clonality; later lesions appeared denser, more diverse. Normal lung had the highest top T cell clone frequencies.

Between 2014 and 2017, patients underwent resection in Japan or China. Two lung cancer pathologists independently confirmed each histologic diagnosis. The protocol was immunoSEQ multiplex PCR, while the TCRdb copy is restricted to in-frame clones and leaves out a portion. The sample gives approximately 3,000 clones, less than 50% of which show up once; 23% is in the top ten. Material: FFPE normal lung tissue adjacent to the tumor. This sequence was found in a person aged 45 to 59 with lung adenocarcinoma. The chain is built from TRBV29-1 and TRBJ2-3; tentatively, D is TRBD2 (5 bases). The CDR3 region is CSSRAAVADTQYF. As DNA, the CDR3 is TGCAGCTCGAGGGCTGCGGTCGCAGATACGCAGTATTTT.